This is a list of T cell receptor beta chains from one sample in a study of Ad26.COV2.S vaccination and SARS-CoV-2 variants. Libraries were prepared by immunoSEQ multiplex PCR; TCRdb keeps only in-frame clonotypes and omits some of them. The sample has 350,000 to 400,000 clones, approximately 91% seen once. Material: peripheral blood, obtained in a trial of Ad26.COV2.S vaccine versus placebo. The origin of the receptors is a person between 18 and 65 years old who received the Ad26.COV2.S COVID-19 vaccine or a placebo. Both conserved end residues are part of each CDR3. A D gene is named only where the DNA matches it firmly. Size tells how often a clone was seen (once, few, many) or the class of an expanded clone, and some rows leave it out.

D	J	size	V	DNA	CDR3
TRBD1	TRBJ1-1	few	TRBV7-2	TGTGCCAGCAGCTCGCTAAGACAGGGTTCTGCTTTCTTT	CASSSLRQGSAFF
NA	TRBJ1-1	NA	TRBV5-1	TGCGCCAGCAGCGATGCAAGTCTGTCACGCGCTGAAGCTTTCTTT	CASSDASLSRAEAFF
NA	TRBJ1-2	NA	TRBV7-2	TGTGCCAGCAGCCCCCAGGGAGGGAAGTATGGCTACACCTTC	CASSPQGGKYGYTF
TRBD1	TRBJ1-2	NA	TRBV7-9	TGTGCCAGCAGTTACGCCTCCGGGACAGGGGTAGGCTACACCTTC	CASSYASGTGVGYTF
NA	TRBJ2-7	NA	TRBV3-1/TRBV3-2	TGTGCCAGCAGCCAAGAAGGGGGGGGCAGCTACGAGCAGTACTTC	CASSQEGGGSYEQYF
NA	TRBJ1-1	NA	TRBV19	TGTGCCAGTAGTGCTACAGCGAACACTGAAGCTTTCTTT	CASSATANTEAFF
TRBD1	TRBJ2-3	NA	TRBV5-1	TGCGCCAGCAGCTACGACAGGGGGGGTACAGATACGCAGTATTTT	CASSYDRGGTDTQYF
TRBD1	TRBJ2-7	NA	TRBV15	TGTGCCACCTCACCCCCGGGACAGGGGGCTAACGAGCAGTACTTC	CATSPPGQGANEQYF
NA	TRBJ1-2	few	TRBV5-1	TGCGCCAGCAGCCCTACATCGGTGGATGGCTACACCTTC	CASSPTSVDGYTF
TRBD1	TRBJ1-6	few	TRBV27	TGTGCCAGCAGGATAGACAGGGGGTTAGGTTCACCCCTCCACTTT	CASRIDRGLGSPLHF
TRBD1	TRBJ1-2	NA	TRBV7-8	TGTGCCAGCAGCTTAAATGCGGACAGGGCCTACTATGGCTACACCTTC	CASSLNADRAYYGYTF
TRBD2	TRBJ2-4	NA	TRBV4-3	TGCGCCAGCAGCCAAGAACTAGCGGGGGGCGGTCTGGCCAAAAACATTCAGTACTTC	CASSQELAGGGLAKNIQYF
NA	TRBJ1-6	NA	TRBV4-1	TGCGCCAGCAGCCAAGAGCTGCCTCGGTCCTATAATTCACCCCTCCACTTT	CASSQELPRSYNSPLHF
TRBD2	TRBJ2-7	NA	TRBV4-2	TGTGCCAGCAGCTCCCAGTGGGGCGGGGGGCGACTCTACGAGCAGTACTTC	CASSSQWGGGRLYEQYF
NA	TRBJ2-2	NA	TRBV12-3/TRBV12-4	TGTGCCAGCAGTTTGGGGAACACCGGGGAGCTGTTTTTT	CASSLGNTGELFF
TRBD1	TRBJ2-7	once	TRBV6-1	TGTGCCAGCAGTGAACAGGGGGCTTCTAGGCTTCTTGCCTACGAGCAGTACTTC	CASSEQGASRLLAYEQYF
TRBD1	TRBJ1-4	NA	TRBV7-6	TGTGCCAGCAGCTTAGGGGTGACAGGGGGCCCGGAAAAACTGTTTTTT	CASSLGVTGGPEKLFF
NA	TRBJ1-2	NA	TRBV12-3/TRBV12-4	TGTGCCAGCAGTCTCCTTTCCTATGGCTACACCTTC	CASSLLSYGYTF
TRBD2	TRBJ2-5	once	TRBV28	TGTGCCACCGACTGGGGGGGTATTGAGACCCAGTACTTC	CATDWGGIETQYF
NA	TRBJ2-1	NA	TRBV19	TGTGCCAGTAGATCCGGGTGGTACACGAATGAGCAGTTCTTC	CASRSGWYTNEQFF
NA	TRBJ1-1	NA	TRBV4-1	TGCGCCAGCAGCCAAGATCCAGGGGTTAACACTGAAGCTTTCTTT	CASSQDPGVNTEAFF
TRBD2	TRBJ2-1	once	TRBV3-1/TRBV3-2	TGTGCCAGCAGCCACCTAGCGGGGTCCTACAATGAGCAGTTCTTC	CASSHLAGSYNEQFF
TRBD1	TRBJ2-7	NA	TRBV5-5	TGTGCCAGCAGCCGTTGGACAGGGGGCCCCTCCGAGCAGTACTTC	CASSRWTGGPSEQYF
TRBD1	TRBJ2-7	NA	TRBV9	TGTGCCAGCAGCGTAGCTACAGGGGTTCCCTACGAGCAGTACTTC	CASSVATGVPYEQYF
TRBD1	TRBJ1-6	NA	TRBV4-1	TGCGCCAGCAGCCAAGTCTCAGGGGGTGTCAGGTCACCCCTCCACTTT	CASSQVSGGVRSPLHF
NA	TRBJ1-4	NA	TRBV6-4	TGTGCCAGCAGTGGCAGATACAGGAGTAACGAAAAACTGTTTTTT	CASSGRYRSNEKLFF
NA	TRBJ1-1	NA	TRBV19	TGTGCCAGTAGTATGGGTGAAGCTTTCTTT	CASSMGEAFF
NA	TRBJ2-2	once	TRBV4-2	TGTGCCAGCAGCCTAGAGAGATCGGTCACCGGGGAGCTGTTTTTT	CASSLERSVTGELFF
TRBD1	TRBJ1-2	NA	TRBV6-5	TGTGCCAGCAGAGAGGGACAGGCCGTGCGAGGCTACACCTTC	CASREGQAVRGYTF
NA	TRBJ2-2	once	TRBV12-3/TRBV12-4	TGTGCCAGCAGTTTATATCCCGGGGAGCTGTTTTTT	CASSLYPGELFF
NA	TRBJ1-1	NA	TRBV12-5	TGTGCTAGTGGTTTGGATTACGGACTGAACACTGAAGCTTTCTTT	CASGLDYGLNTEAFF
NA	TRBJ2-5	NA	TRBV27	TGTGCCAGCAGACTCCGGGCCCAGGAGGCGGAGACCCAGTACTTC	CASRLRAQEAETQYF
TRBD2	TRBJ2-2	NA	TRBV30	TGTGCCTGGCGATGGGGGGGAGGCACCGGGGAGCTGTTTTTT	CAWRWGGGTGELFF
TRBD2	TRBJ2-2	NA	TRBV2	TGTGCCAGCACCGGACTAGCGGGGGCGATCGGGGAGCTGTTTTTT	CASTGLAGAIGELFF
NA	TRBJ1-5	NA	TRBV30	TGTGCCTGGAGTCAGGAGGGGGAGCCCCAGCATTTT	CAWSQEGEPQHF
NA	TRBJ1-5	NA	TRBV2	TGTGCCAGCAGTGAGGAGATCAATCAGCCCCAGCATTTT	CASSEEINQPQHF
NA	TRBJ2-2	NA	TRBV6-2/TRBV6-3	TGTGCCAGCAGTTGGGGCAGCACGGAGGGGCCGGCCGGGGAGCTGTTTTTT	CASSWGSTEGPAGELFF
NA	TRBJ1-2	NA	TRBV20-1	TGCAGTGCTAGGATGGCCTATGGCTACACCTTC	CSARMAYGYTF
NA	TRBJ2-5	NA	TRBV4-1	TGCGCCAGCAGCCAAGTTGGGAGGGGACAGCAAGAGACCCAGTACTTC	CASSQVGRGQQETQYF
NA	TRBJ1-3	NA	TRBV2	TGTGCCAGCAGTGAACAAGTCTCTGGAAACACCATATATTTT	CASSEQVSGNTIYF
NA	TRBJ1-3	NA	TRBV11-2	TGTGCCAGCAACCCTCCTGGTTGGAGGACCATATATTTT	CASNPPGWRTIYF
NA	TRBJ2-7	once	TRBV5-6	TGTGCCAGCAGCTTTCTACAGGTCTACGAGCAGTACTTC	CASSFLQVYEQYF
NA	TRBJ2-3	NA	TRBV11-2	TGTGCCAGCAGCCCTCCCTTTTATCCTCACGGGGATACGCAGTATTTT	CASSPPFYPHGDTQYF
TRBD2	TRBJ2-5	NA	TRBV3-1/TRBV3-2	TGTGCCAGCAGCCTGAATGGGGGGGGAGAGACCCAGTACTTC	CASSLNGGGETQYF
NA	TRBJ1-1	NA	TRBV7-9	TGTGCCAGCAGCTTCTTTGATATGAACACTGAAGCTTTCTTT	CASSFFDMNTEAFF
NA	TRBJ2-2	NA	TRBV2	TGTGCCAGCAGTCTGGACAGAAACACCGGGGAGCTGTTTTTT	CASSLDRNTGELFF
TRBD1	TRBJ2-3	NA	TRBV28	TGTGCCAGCAGTTTAGGGACAGCTAGCACAGATACGCAGTATTTT	CASSLGTASTDTQYF
NA	TRBJ2-7	NA	TRBV11-2	TGTGCCAGCAGCTTAGAAGGGCGGTCTGGCTCCTACGAGCAGTACTTC	CASSLEGRSGSYEQYF
NA	TRBJ1-2	NA	TRBV2	TGTGCCAGCAGTGAAAACCCTGACAGGGGCTACACCTTC	CASSENPDRGYTF
NA	TRBJ1-2	once	TRBV12-3/TRBV12-4	TGTGCCAGCAGTTACGGGACCTATGGCTACACCTTC	CASSYGTYGYTF
NA	TRBJ1-1	NA	TRBV2	TGTGCCAGCAACCTGGAGGGCACTGAAGCTTTCTTT	CASNLEGTEAFF
TRBD2	TRBJ2-5	NA	TRBV7-6	TGTGCCAGCAGCTCAACCGACTTAGCGGGGGGGCAAGAGACCCAGTACTTC	CASSSTDLAGGQETQYF
NA	TRBJ1-1	NA	TRBV5-6	TGTGCCAGCAGCTTGGATGGACCCCCGGCCACTGAAGCTTTCTTT	CASSLDGPPATEAFF